Shown below are 31 T cell receptor beta chains from a single sample sequenced in a study of neoadjuvant nivolumab and ipilimumab in lung cancer (TCRdb year 2020). The time point label of this sample denotes: at surgical resection after neoadjuvant nivolumab +/- ipilimumab. The library was made by the immunoSEQ multiplex PCR assay. TCRdb stores this immuneACCESS table with in-frame sequences only. Part of the clones is absent; in the studies checked, under half of the shortfall reflects unresolved V genes, and no reason is known for the rest. The sample records approximately 8,400 clones, roughly 77% of which are singletons. Together, the top ten hold under 8.5% of the sample. Sequenced here: adjacent normal lung tissue, sampled after neoadjuvant nivolumab, alone or with ipilimumab, at or shortly before surgery. These receptors originate from an adult with non-small cell lung cancer.

The chain carries TRBV5-1 and TRBJ1-4, with 8 bases fitting TRBD1. Germline trimming cut 4 bases from V and 3 bases from J; bases unmatched to any gene: 8. CDR3 length: 16 amino acids. In germline, CDR1 is SGHRS, CDR2 YFSETQ. CDR3 amino acids: CASSPTPGQANEKLFF. CDR3 nucleotide sequence: TGCGCCAGCAGCCCCACGCCGGGACAGGCTAATGAAAAACTGTTTTTT. The entire variable domain, with the rest obtained from reference TRBV5-1 and TRBJ1-4, is as follows: KAGVTQTPRYLIKTRGQQVTLSCSPISGHRSVSWYQQTPGQGLQFLFEYFSETQRNKGNFPGRFSGRQFSNSRSEMNVSTLELGDSALYLCASSPTPGQANEKLFFGSGTQLSVL.

The rearrangement links TRBV5-1 to TRBJ1-1; 7 bases match TRBD1. The CDR3 runs 13 residues. The V gene end was trimmed by 6 bases and the J gene end by 0 bases; junction bases not matched to a gene: 2. Per germline, CDR1 SGHRS and CDR2 YFSETQ. CDR3 sequence reads: CASTTGMNTEAFF. The CDR3 region has the DNA TGCGCCAGCACGACAGGGATGAACACTGAAGCTTTCTTT.

V usage is TRBV30 and J usage is TRBJ1-2; D is ambiguous. The CDR3 consists of 17 residues. Deletions cut 3 bases from V and 5 bases from J, with 25 bases between. CDR1 and CDR2 from the germline V gene are GTSNPN and SVGIG (reference sequence). CDR3 sequence reads: CAWSFTQIPPGEYGYTF. In DNA, the CDR3 is TGTGCCTGGAGCTTCACGCAAATACCCCCGGGAGAATATGGCTACACCTTC.

This clone was counted only a few times. The gene calls are TRBV5-6 and TRBJ2-4, with D perhaps TRBD1 (6 bases). The CDR3 contains 17 residues. The ends were cut back, 4 bases at V and 0 bases at J, with 17 bases in the middle. From germline, CDR1 is SGHDT and CDR2 YYEEEE. This chain's CDR3 is CASSLDSHLLAKNIQYF. Here the CDR3 DNA reads TGTGCCAGCAGCCTGGACAGCCACCTTCTAGCCAAAAACATTCAGTACTTC.

The rearrangement joins TRBV6-6 to TRBJ2-7, with D possibly being TRBD2 (5 bases). From germline, CDR1 is MNHNY and CDR2 SVGAGI (reference sequence). Trimming removed 6 bases from V and 7 bases from J, with 13 bases in between. The CDR3 loop spans 12 amino acids. The CDR3 DNA sequence: TGTGCCAGCAGCCACGGTCGGGGAGAGCAGTACTTC. It is translated as CASSHGRGEQYF.

The chain combines TRBV4-2 with TRBJ2-7, with 11 bases matching TRBD2. CDR3 length: 16 residues. The germline gives CDR1 LGHNA, CDR2 YNFKEQ. V lost 3 bases to trimming and J lost 2 bases; unmatched junction nucleotides: 6. CDR3 region: CASSQSETSGAYEQYF. In DNA form, the CDR3 reads TGTGCCAGCAGCCAGAGTGAGACTAGCGGGGCCTACGAGCAGTACTTC.

The genes are TRBV30 and TRBJ2-7, with D perhaps TRBD2 (6 bases). The CDR3 sequence is 16 residues long. In germline, CDR1 is GTSNPN, CDR2 SVGIG (reference sequence). V was pared by 2 bases and J by 0 bases, with 17 bases between. CDR3 nucleotide sequence: TGTGCCTGGAGTATTAGGAGGGGTAGAGGCTCCTACGAGCAGTACTTC. Amino acids: CAWSIRRGRGSYEQYF.

V and J are TRBV6-1 and TRBJ1-1; 11 bases agree with TRBD1. Trimming at V came to 0 bases and at J to 4 bases, leaving 1 base not matched to a gene. Germline CDR1 MNHNS, CDR2 SASEGT. The CDR3 extends over 15 amino acids. The CDR3 loop is CASSEAGQGVTEAFF. In DNA form, the CDR3 reads TGTGCCAGCAGTGAAGCGGGACAGGGGGTCACTGAAGCTTTCTTT.

With respect to this clone: The junction does not match germline at one end; this may be a read error. The V and J genes are TRBV5-6 and TRBJ2-1; TRBD2 aligns across 9 bases. Germline V gene sequence: CDR1 SGHDT, CDR2 YYEEEE. The CDR3 runs 14 residues. CDR3 in amino acids: CASNLGLAAPEQFF. CDR3 nucleotide sequence: TGTGCCAGCAACTTGGGACTAGCCGCCCCTGAGCAGTTCTTC.

The chain uses TRBV7-2 and TRBJ2-3; 10 bases agree with TRBD2. CDR3 length equals 14 residues. J was trimmed by 8 bases and V by 4 bases; bases with no gene match: 6. Per the germline V gene, CDR1 is SGHTA and CDR2 is FQGNSA. CDR3 loop: CASSSLAGVGTQYF. The DNA for the CDR3 is TGTGCCAGCAGCTCCCTAGCGGGGGTGGGTACGCAGTATTTT.

The chain uses TRBV30 and TRBJ1-1; D gene uncertain. Trimming cost V 0 bases and J 7 bases, with 12 bases left between them. CDR1 is GTSNPN, CDR2 SVGIG, per germline (reference sequence). This CDR3 contains 13 residues. Here the CDR3 reads CAWSVGLQIEAFF. CDR3 in DNA: TGTGCCTGGAGTGTAGGTTTACAGATTGAAGCTTTCTTT.

The rearrangement joins TRBV7-9 to TRBJ1-5, with D maybe TRBD1 (6 bases). The germline V gene has CDR1 SEHNR and CDR2 FQNEAQ (reference sequence). This CDR3 has 15 residues. Deletions cut 1 base from V and 10 bases from J, with 17 bases between. For the CDR3, the DNA is TGTGCCAGCAGCTTAGACAGGGTGGGACCGGACCCCCAGCATTTT. Translating gives CASSLDRVGPDPQHF.

The chain carries TRBV10-2 and TRBJ2-7; the D gene is possibly TRBD1 (5 bases). The V end was cut by 11 bases, the J end by 4 bases, with 24 bases between. Germline loops: CDR1 WSHSY, CDR2 SAAADI. This CDR3 contains 15 residues. The CDR3 is CAGNLGHAGPYEQYF. The CDR3, as DNA: TGCGCCGGAAATCTCGGACATGCCGGGCCTTACGAGCAGTACTTC.

In its sample, this clone was seen a few times. V gene TRBV5-1 combines with J gene TRBJ2-1, with 8 bases fitting TRBD2. The germline V gene has CDR1 SGHRS and CDR2 YFSETQ. The ends lost 4 bases at V and 1 base at J; junction bases unmatched: 10. CDR3 length: 17 amino acids. The CDR3 loop is CASSPTGGADSYNEQFF. The CDR3 coding sequence is TGCGCCAGCAGCCCCACCGGGGGGGCCGATTCCTACAATGAGCAGTTCTTC.

The V call is TRBV30, the J call TRBJ2-7; D gene unclear. V dropped 1 base and J dropped 5 bases, with 12 bases sitting between them. This CDR3 has 13 amino acids. CDR1 GTSNPN and CDR2 SVGIG come from the germline V gene (reference sequence). DNA of the CDR3: TGTGCCTGGAGTGCACCCCAGAACGACGAGCAGTACTTC. Translated, it gives CAWSAPQNDEQYF.

V usage is TRBV14 and J usage is TRBJ2-5; 14 bases fit TRBD2. This CDR3 comprises 16 residues. Germline CDR1 reads SGHDN; CDR2 reads FVKESK. Trimming removed 4 bases from V and 2 bases from J; junction bases left unmatched: 3. Here the CDR3 DNA reads TGTGCCAGCAGCCCGCGACTAGCGGGGGGGCAAGAGACCCAGTACTTC. It yields the protein CASSPRLAGGQETQYF.

This sequence joins TRBV7-6 and TRBJ2-1, with unresolved D. Looked up from germline, CDR1 is SGHVS and CDR2 is FNYEAQ. This CDR3 is built from 14 residues. With 1 base removed from V and 5 bases from J, the gap between germline ends came to 9 bases. This CDR3 reads CASSLGIINNEQFF. In DNA, the CDR3 is TGTGCCAGCAGCTTAGGGATAATAAACAATGAGCAGTTCTTC.

This clone came up once. The chain uses TRBV5-8 and TRBJ2-7; the D gene is possibly TRBD1 (6 bases). Per germline, CDR1 SGHTS and CDR2 YDEGEE. The length of the CDR3 is 15 residues. The V and J ends lost 3 bases and 2 bases respectively, with 15 bases between them. DNA of the CDR3: TGTGCCAGCAGCTACGGGACGGACAGACCCTACGAGCAGTACTTC. This translates into CASSYGTDRPYEQYF.

V gene TRBV6-5 combines with J gene TRBJ2-7; D is unclear. CDR1 MNHEY and CDR2 SVGAGI come from the germline V gene. V gave up 2 bases and J gave up 5 bases, with 4 bases separating them. The CDR3 has 11 amino acids. The CDR3 region has the DNA TGTGCCAGCAGTTACCCGAACGAGCAGTACTTC. Its translation is CASSYPNEQYF.

The chain carries TRBV30 and TRBJ2-1; D may be TRBD2 (6 bases). The germline CDR1 and CDR2 sequences are GTSNPN and SVGIG (reference sequence). Trimming took 4 bases from V and 2 from J, leaving 12 bases between them. The CDR3 length is 14 residues. DNA for the CDR3: TGTGCCTGGAATCCGGGACTTACCTACAATGAGCAGTTCTTC. Encoded protein: CAWNPGLTYNEQFF.

By share, this clone counts as large. This chain connects TRBV6-5 to TRBJ1-1; the match to TRBD1 covers 8 bases. The CDR3 loop spans 14 amino acids. Looked up from germline, CDR1 is MNHEY and CDR2 is SVGAGI. After removal of 0 bases from V and 10 bases from J, the junction contained 7 bases not matched to a gene. The CDR3, as DNA: TGTGCCAGCAGTTACTCCCCGGGACAGGTATTAGCTTTCTTT. It yields the protein CASSYSPGQVLAFF.

This clone was seen a few times. The genes are TRBV5-1 and TRBJ1-1; no definite D call. There are 15 residues in the CDR3. V gave up 1 base and J gave up 2 bases, with 12 bases separating them. Germline V gene sequence: CDR1 SGHRS, CDR2 YFSETQ. CDR3 in DNA: TGCGCCAGCAGCTTGCAGGCAGTTATAAACACTGAAGCTTTCTTT. Encoded protein: CASSLQAVINTEAFF.

Comment on this clone: At one end, the junction sequence differs from germline, possibly due to a read error. The chain recombines TRBV7-7 with TRBJ2-5, with D unclear. Germline CDR1 and CDR2: SSHAT and FNYEAQ (reference sequence). This CDR3 contains 13 residues. CDR3 residues: CASSLDTGETQYF. DNA of the CDR3: TGTGCTAGCAGCTTAGATACTGGGGAGACCCAGTACTTC.

In nucleotides, the CDR3 is TGCGCCAGCAGCCCGGGACAGGGGGCCAGAAGCACTGAAGCTTTCTTT. It translates to CASSPGQGARSTEAFF. This chain connects TRBV5-1 to TRBJ1-1; 12 nucleotides align to TRBD1. Germline V lookup: CDR1 SGHRS, CDR2 YFSETQ. The CDR3 runs 16 residues. J was trimmed by 4 bases and V by 4 bases; bases with no gene match: 8. Full variable domain (outside the CDR3, taken from reference TRBV5-1 and TRBJ1-1): KAGVTQTPRYLIKTRGQQVTLSCSPISGHRSVSWYQQTPGQGLQFLFEYFSETQRNKGNFPGRFSGRQFSNSRSEMNVSTLELGDSALYLCASSPGQGARSTEAFFGQGTRLTVV.

The V call is TRBV9, the J call TRBJ2-3; no clear D. V lost 4 bases and J 10 bases, leaving 16 bases between the germline ends. The CDR3 runs 13 residues. Germline assignment: CDR1 SGDLS and CDR2 YYNGEE. The CDR3 protein is CASSPQSLTAQYF. CDR3 DNA: TGTGCCAGCAGCCCCCAGTCCCTGACGGCGCAGTATTTT.

The chain uses TRBV27 and TRBJ2-6; TRBD1 is a possible D gene (5 bases). Between the trimmed V and J ends, which lost 5 bases and 4 bases, there was a span of 15 bases. CDR3 length: 16 residues. Germline CDR1 reads MNHEY; CDR2 reads SMNVEV (reference sequence). This CDR3 is CASSPRAFYGANVLTF. For the CDR3, the DNA is TGTGCCAGCAGTCCCAGGGCCTTTTACGGGGCCAACGTCCTGACTTTC.

This chain uses TRBV18 with TRBJ1-1; 9 bases align to TRBD1. The CDR3 runs to 15 residues. The J segment lost 0 bases and the V segment lost 5 bases, leaving 4 bases of the junction unmatched. Germline assignment: CDR1 KGHSH and CDR2 LQKENI. CDR3 DNA: TGTGCCAGCTCAAAGACAGGGGGTATGAACACTGAAGCTTTCTTT. It translates to CASSKTGGMNTEAFF.

The J gene is TRBJ1-6, the V gene TRBV5-6; no reliable D call. Trimming left V 1 base short and J 6 bases short, with 8 bases between. This CDR3 region has 14 residues. Germline V lookup: CDR1 SGHDT, CDR2 YYEEEE. For the CDR3, the DNA is TGTGCCAGCAGCTTGCCGGGTGGTAATTCACCCCTCCACTTT. Amino acids: CASSLPGGNSPLHF. Together with reference TRBV5-6 and TRBJ1-6, the CDR3 gives the full variable domain: DAGVTQSPTHLIKTRGQQVTLRCSPKSGHDTVSWYQQALGQGPQFIFQYYEEEERQRGNFPDRFSGHQFPNYSSELNVNALLLGDSALYLCASSLPGGNSPLHFGNGTRLTVT.

This clone was detected once. The V and J genes are TRBV10-1 and TRBJ2-7; TRBD2 might be the D (5 bases). This CDR3 is 14 amino acids long. With 6 bases removed from V and 0 bases from J, the gap between germline ends came to 12 bases. Looked up from germline, CDR1 is WNHNN and CDR2 is SYGVQD (reference sequence). The CDR3 here is CASSPQLASYEQYF. In nucleotides, the CDR3 is TGCGCCAGCAGCCCACAGCTAGCCTCCTACGAGCAGTACTTC.

The rearrangement uses TRBV15 and TRBJ2-5; TRBD1 or TRBD2 may be the D gene (6 bases each). CDR3 length: 14 amino acids. V was cut by 0 bases and J by 5 bases, with 10 bases left in between. Germline CDR1 is LNHNV and CDR2 is YYDKDF (reference sequence). The CDR3 spells CATSREGGIETQYF. Here the CDR3 DNA reads TGTGCCACCAGCAGAGAAGGGGGGATCGAGACCCAGTACTTC.

This chain uses TRBV29-1 with TRBJ1-1; no reliable D call. Germline CDR1 reads SQVTM; CDR2 reads ANQGSEA. With 6 bases removed from V and 8 bases from J, the gap between germline ends came to 10 bases. The CDR3 length is 10 residues. The CDR3 DNA is TGCAGCGTCGGGAGGCCGGAAGCTTTCTTT. Protein sequence: CSVGRPEAFF.